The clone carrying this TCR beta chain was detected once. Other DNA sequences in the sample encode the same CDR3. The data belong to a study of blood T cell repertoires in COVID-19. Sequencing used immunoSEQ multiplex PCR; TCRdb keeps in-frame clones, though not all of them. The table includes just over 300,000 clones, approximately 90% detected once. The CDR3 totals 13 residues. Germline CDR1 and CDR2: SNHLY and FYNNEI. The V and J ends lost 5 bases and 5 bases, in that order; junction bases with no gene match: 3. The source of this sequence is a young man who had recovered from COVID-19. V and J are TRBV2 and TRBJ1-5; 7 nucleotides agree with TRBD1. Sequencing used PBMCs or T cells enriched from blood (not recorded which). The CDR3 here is CASSRDRDQPQHF. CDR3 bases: TGTGCCAGCAGTCGGGACAGAGATCAGCCCCAGCATTTT.